A selection of T cell receptor beta chains follows, all from one sample in a study of control samples from healthy donors and cancer patients. This table comes from immunoSEQ multiplex PCR, and its TCRdb copy is limited to in-frame clones, with some not included. The sample has fewer than 200,000 clones, about 86% seen once. The sample was blood. The receptors derive from a woman between 25 and 40 years old in good health. Both conserved end residues are part of each CDR3. The D gene is left open where the match is weak. Size values are once, few and many counts, or a class for expanded clones, and some rows have none.

TRBV5-6,TRBD1,.,TRBJ2-2,TGTGCCAGCAGCTGGGGGACAGGGGGCGCACTAACCGGGGAGCTGTTTTTT,CASSWGTGGALTGELFF
TRBV10-1,.,.,TRBJ1-2,TGCGCCAGCAGTGAGAATCCCATCTATGGCTACACCTTC,CASSENPIYGYTF
TRBV7-2,TRBD1,once,TRBJ2-3,TGTGCCAGCAGCTCCCCAGGGGGCAGGACAGATACGCAGTATTTT,CASSSPGGRTDTQYF
TRBV29-1,.,.,TRBJ2-5,TGCAGCGTCGCATCAAACGGGGGTGAGACCCAGTACTTC,CSVASNGGETQYF
TRBV7-6,.,.,TRBJ2-3,TGTGCCAGCAGCTTAGCCAGGGGTAACAAGAAAGATACGCAGTATTTT,CASSLARGNKKDTQYF
TRBV5-1,TRBD1,.,TRBJ2-1,TGCGCCAGCAGCGTAGGACAGGGGAATGAGCAGTTCTTC,CASSVGQGNEQFF
TRBV6-5,.,.,TRBJ1-2,TGTGCCAGCAGTTACGGGGGTGGCGGCTACACCTTC,CASSYGGGGYTF
TRBV2,.,.,TRBJ2-1,TGTGCCAGCAGTGGGTCGACGGTTTCCTACAATGAGCAGTTCTTC,CASSGSTVSYNEQFF
TRBV7-9,.,.,TRBJ1-3,TGTGCCAGCAGCTTAGCGATCAGAACCTCTGGAAACACCATATATTTT,CASSLAIRTSGNTIYF
TRBV7-2,.,.,TRBJ2-7,TGTGCCAGCAGCCGTCCTATCGAGGGCAGCGAGCAGTACTTC,CASSRPIEGSEQYF
TRBV5-8,TRBD1,.,TRBJ1-4,TGTGCCAGCAGCTCCCCGGGACAGGACGAAAAACTGTTTTTT,CASSSPGQDEKLFF
TRBV27,.,few,TRBJ2-1,TGTGCCAGCAGTGCGAGCTTCCCATACAATGAGCAGTTCTTC,CASSASFPYNEQFF
TRBV2,TRBD1,.,TRBJ1-6,TGTGCCAGCAGATTGGGACAGAGCTCCTATAATTCACCCCTCCACTTT,CASRLGQSSYNSPLHF
TRBV5-1,TRBD2,.,TRBJ2-5,TGCGCCAGCAGCCCGACTAGCGGGGGGCCCCAAGAGACCCAGTACTTC,CASSPTSGGPQETQYF
TRBV7-6,TRBD1,.,TRBJ1-1,TGTGCCAGCAGCCCGTCCGGGACAGATCGTGGCACTGAAGCTTTCTTT,CASSPSGTDRGTEAFF
TRBV2,TRBD2,once,TRBJ2-2,TGTGCCAGCACGGGACTATACACCGGGGAGCTGTTTTTT,CASTGLYTGELFF
TRBV12-3/TRBV12-4,.,.,TRBJ1-6,TGTGCCAGCAGTTTCAGTTATAATTCACCCCTCCACTTT,CASSFSYNSPLHF
TRBV24-1,.,.,TRBJ2-2,TGTGCCACCAGTCGAAGGGGCCCCTACACCGGGGAGCTGTTTTTT,CATSRRGPYTGELFF
TRBV6-6,TRBD1,.,TRBJ2-1,TGTGCCAGCGCAATGGAGAGGGGGCGAGACAATGAGCAGTTCTTC,CASAMERGRDNEQFF
TRBV9,.,.,TRBJ2-2,TGTGCCAGCAGCGCCACCGGGACCCTCACCGGGGAGCTGTTTTTT,CASSATGTLTGELFF
TRBV5-6,TRBD2,.,TRBJ2-7,TGTGCCAGCAGCTTTGGATCCGGGACTAGCGGGGCCTACGAGCAGTACTTC,CASSFGSGTSGAYEQYF
TRBV3-1/TRBV3-2,.,once,TRBJ2-3,TGTGCCAGCAGCCAGGCAGGGGGGGGGTACACAGATACGCAGTATTTT,CASSQAGGGYTDTQYF
TRBV19,.,.,TRBJ2-1,TGTGCCAGTAGTATTAGTGGGGGGCTGTACAATGAGCAGTTCTTC,CASSISGGLYNEQFF
TRBV7-2,.,.,TRBJ2-7,TGTGCCAGCAGCCCGTTGACAGGTTACGAGCAGTACTTC,CASSPLTGYEQYF
TRBV19,.,.,TRBJ2-6,TGTGCCAGTAAGGGGGGAGGGGCTGGGGCCAACGTCCTGACTTTC,CASKGGGAGANVLTF
TRBV19,.,.,TRBJ2-4,TGTGCCAGTAGCCTAGGGGTAGTAACCGCCTTCGCCAAAAACATTCAGTACTTC,CASSLGVVTAFAKNIQYF
TRBV5-1,.,.,TRBJ2-5,TGCGCCAGCAGCTTGGGGGGGCATGGGACCCAGTACTTC,CASSLGGHGTQYF
TRBV9,TRBD2,few,TRBJ2-1,TGTGCCAGCAGCGCGGCGGGGGGCCGCAGCCATATTCCGCAGTTCTTC,CASSAAGGRSHIPQFF
TRBV28,.,.,TRBJ1-1,TGTGCCAGCAGTTTGTCGAGCAGGGGAAACACTGAAGCTTTCTTT,CASSLSSRGNTEAFF
TRBV7-7,.,.,TRBJ2-3,TGTGCTAGCAGCTTAGGGTGGGGGACCTCCACAGATACGCAGTATTTT,CASSLGWGTSTDTQYF
TRBV6-5,.,once,TRBJ1-1,TGTGCCAGCAGTTACAGGGAGGGGAACACTGAAGCTTTCTTT,CASSYREGNTEAFF
TRBV19,TRBD1,.,TRBJ1-2,TGTGCCAGTAGTACGACAGGGGTGGGCTATGGCTACACCTTC,CASSTTGVGYGYTF
TRBV2,.,.,TRBJ1-2,TGTGCCAGCAGTGAAGGACAGGTGGCTAACTATGGCTACACCTTC,CASSEGQVANYGYTF
TRBV3-1/TRBV3-2,.,.,TRBJ1-3,TGTGCCAGCAGCCAAGGAGTGAAGAACACCATATATTTT,CASSQGVKNTIYF
TRBV5-1,.,.,TRBJ2-1,TGCGCCAGCAGCTACGACTTCGATGAGCAGTTCTTC,CASSYDFDEQFF
TRBV10-3,.,few,TRBJ2-1,TGTGCCATCAGTGCCCCTAATGCGAATGAGCAGTTCTTC,CAISAPNANEQFF
TRBV9,.,once,TRBJ1-1,TGTGCCAGCAGCGTAGAAGCAGGGAGCACTGAAGCTTTCTTT,CASSVEAGSTEAFF
TRBV5-4,TRBD1,.,TRBJ1-6,TGTGCCAGCAGCCCCGGACAGGGGAATTCACCCCTCCACTTT,CASSPGQGNSPLHF
TRBV6-4,TRBD1,.,TRBJ2-5,TGTGCCAGCAGTCAGGGACAGGGGGAGACCCAGTACTTC,CASSQGQGETQYF
TRBV3-1/TRBV3-2,TRBD2,.,TRBJ2-5,TGTGCCAGCAGCCAAGTCCGACTAGCGGGAGGCCAAGAGACCCAGTACTTC,CASSQVRLAGGQETQYF
TRBV2,.,many,TRBJ1-5,TGTGCCAGCAGTAACGACAGGCCTGGGCAGCCCCAGCATTTT,CASSNDRPGQPQHF
TRBV6-5,TRBD1,once,TRBJ1-1,TGTGCCAGCAGCCCCGGACAGGGGTGGACTGAAGCTTTCTTT,CASSPGQGWTEAFF
TRBV4-1,.,.,TRBJ2-7,TGCGCCAGCAGCCAAGGACCAACGAGCTCCTACGAGCAGTACTTC,CASSQGPTSSYEQYF
TRBV28,.,.,TRBJ2-7,TGTGCCAGCACAGGACGGACCGAGCAGTACTTC,CASTGRTEQYF
TRBV5-6,TRBD1,.,TRBJ2-3,TGTGCCAGCGGGGACAGATCCACAGATACGCAGTATTTT,CASGDRSTDTQYF
TRBV6-6,TRBD1,.,TRBJ1-1,TGTGCCAGCAGTGAGAGGACAGGGGGTTATGAAGCTTTCTTT,CASSERTGGYEAFF
TRBV10-3,.,.,TRBJ2-7,TGTGCCATCAGTGAGTCGAGTAGAAACGAGCAGTACTTC,CAISESSRNEQYF
TRBV28,.,.,TRBJ2-2,TGTGCCAGCAGTTTGGCGGGGGAGCTGTTTTTT,CASSLAGELFF
TRBV6-5,TRBD1,.,TRBJ1-5,TGTGCCACTACAGGGGGCTTAGGGCTGCCCCAGCATTTT,CATTGGLGLPQHF
TRBV6-4,.,once,TRBJ1-2,TGTGCCAGCAGTGACCTGGGGGGTGGACCTTTCTATGGCTACACCTTC,CASSDLGGGPFYGYTF
TRBV5-5,TRBD1,.,TRBJ2-7,TGTGCCAGCAGCGGAACAGGGGGGCCTACCTACGAGCAGTACTTC,CASSGTGGPTYEQYF
TRBV27,TRBD2,.,TRBJ2-1,TGTGCCAGCAGAATCGGTCTAGCGGTTTACAATGAGCAGTTCTTC,CASRIGLAVYNEQFF
TRBV7-9,.,.,TRBJ1-2,TGTGCCAGCAGCGTAATCCAGGGAAACTATGGCTACACCTTC,CASSVIQGNYGYTF
TRBV24-1,.,.,TRBJ1-2,TGTGCCACCAGTGATTTCCCAGGGACCTATGGCTACACCTTC,CATSDFPGTYGYTF
TRBV7-2,.,.,TRBJ1-1,TGTGCCAGCAGCTTAAGGTGGGGGGGGTCGGGACAAGACACTGAAGCTTTCTTT,CASSLRWGGSGQDTEAFF
TRBV2,TRBD1,.,TRBJ2-1,TGTGCCAGCAGTGGACCGGGACAGGGGGTCGAGCAGTTCTTC,CASSGPGQGVEQFF
TRBV6-1,TRBD2,.,TRBJ2-1,TGTGCCAGCAGTGATTCGGCGGGGGGGTACAATGAGCAGTTCTTC,CASSDSAGGYNEQFF
TRBV28,.,.,TRBJ1-3,TGTGCCAGCTTGGCCCTGGCAGGCGGAAACACCATATATTTT,CASLALAGGNTIYF
TRBV5-4,.,.,TRBJ2-7,TGTGCCAGCAGCTTGGAGTACTCAACCTACGAGCAGTACTTC,CASSLEYSTYEQYF